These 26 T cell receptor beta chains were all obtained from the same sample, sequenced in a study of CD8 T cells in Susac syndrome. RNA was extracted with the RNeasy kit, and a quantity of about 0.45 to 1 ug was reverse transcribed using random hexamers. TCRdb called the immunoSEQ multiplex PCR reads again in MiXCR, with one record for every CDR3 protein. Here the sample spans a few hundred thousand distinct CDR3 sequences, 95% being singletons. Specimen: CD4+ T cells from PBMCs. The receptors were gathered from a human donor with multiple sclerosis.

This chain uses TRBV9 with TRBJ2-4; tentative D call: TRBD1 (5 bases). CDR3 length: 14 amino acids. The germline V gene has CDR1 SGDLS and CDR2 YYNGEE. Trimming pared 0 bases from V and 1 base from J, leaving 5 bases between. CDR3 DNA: TGTGCCAGCAGCGTAGAGGGGGCCAAAAACATTCAGTACTTC. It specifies CASSVEGAKNIQYF.

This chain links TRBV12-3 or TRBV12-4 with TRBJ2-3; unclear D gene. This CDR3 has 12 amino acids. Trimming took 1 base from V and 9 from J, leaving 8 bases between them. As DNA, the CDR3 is TGTGCCAGCAGTTTAGTTCGTATGACGCAGTATTTT. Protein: CASSLVRMTQYF.

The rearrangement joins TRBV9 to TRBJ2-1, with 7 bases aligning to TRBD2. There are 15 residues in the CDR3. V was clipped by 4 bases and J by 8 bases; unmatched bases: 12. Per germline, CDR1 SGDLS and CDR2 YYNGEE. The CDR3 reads CASSPAGGSLYEQFF. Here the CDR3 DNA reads TGTGCCAGCAGCCCCGCTGGCGGGAGTTTGTATGAGCAGTTCTTC.

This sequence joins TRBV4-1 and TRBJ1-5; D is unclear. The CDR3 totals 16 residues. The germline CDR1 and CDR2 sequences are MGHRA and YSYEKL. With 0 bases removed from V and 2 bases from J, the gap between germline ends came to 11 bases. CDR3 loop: CASSQDGSVGNQPQHF. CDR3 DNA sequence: TGCGCCAGCAGCCAAGATGGTAGCGTCGGCAATCAGCCCCAGCATTTT.

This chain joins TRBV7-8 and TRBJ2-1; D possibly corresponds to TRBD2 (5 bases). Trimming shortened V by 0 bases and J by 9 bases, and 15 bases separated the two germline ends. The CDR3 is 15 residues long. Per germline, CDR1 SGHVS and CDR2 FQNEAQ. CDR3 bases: TGTGCCAGCAGCTTAGCGCGGGTTGTCAGAGGTGAGCAGTTCTTC. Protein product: CASSLARVVRGEQFF.

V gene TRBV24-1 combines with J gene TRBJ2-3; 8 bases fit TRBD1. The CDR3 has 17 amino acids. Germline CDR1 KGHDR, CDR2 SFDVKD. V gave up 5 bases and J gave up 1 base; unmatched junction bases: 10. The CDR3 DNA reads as TGTGCCACCAGTGGATCCGGACAGGGTGTTGGCACAGATACGCAGTATTTT. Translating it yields CATSGSGQGVGTDTQYF.

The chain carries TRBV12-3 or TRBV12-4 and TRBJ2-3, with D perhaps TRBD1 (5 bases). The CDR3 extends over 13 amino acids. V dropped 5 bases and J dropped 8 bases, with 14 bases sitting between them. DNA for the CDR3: TGTGCCAGCAGTCAGCCGAAAAGGGGTACGCAGTATTTT. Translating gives CASSQPKRGTQYF.

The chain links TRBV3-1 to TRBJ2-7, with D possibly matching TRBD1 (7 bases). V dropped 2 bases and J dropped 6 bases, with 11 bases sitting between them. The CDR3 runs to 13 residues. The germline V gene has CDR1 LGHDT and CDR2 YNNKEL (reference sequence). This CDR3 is CASSQRGTVEQYF. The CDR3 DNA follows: TGTGCCAGCAGCCAACGGGGGACAGTCGAGCAGTACTTC.

The CDR3 spells CASSLELRGLDTEAFF. CDR3 DNA: TGTGCCAGCAGCTTAGAATTGCGGGGATTGGACACTGAAGCTTTCTTT. This sequence joins TRBV7-8 and TRBJ1-1; D not certain. The CDR3 extends over 16 amino acids. With 1 base removed from V and 3 bases from J, the gap between germline ends came to 15 bases. CDR1 SGHVS and CDR2 FQNEAQ come from the germline V gene.

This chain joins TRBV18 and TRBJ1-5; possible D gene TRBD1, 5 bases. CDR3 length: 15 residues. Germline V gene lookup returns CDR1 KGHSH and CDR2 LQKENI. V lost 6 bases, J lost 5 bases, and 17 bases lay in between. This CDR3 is CASSLGQGGDQPQHF. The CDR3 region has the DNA TGTGCCAGCTCGCTGGGTCAGGGAGGTGATCAGCCCCAGCATTTT.

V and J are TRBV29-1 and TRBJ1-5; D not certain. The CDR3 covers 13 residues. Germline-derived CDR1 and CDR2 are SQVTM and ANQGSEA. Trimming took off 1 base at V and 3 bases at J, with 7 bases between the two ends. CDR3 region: CSVEGGVNQPQHF. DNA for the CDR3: TGCAGCGTTGAAGGTGGGGTCAATCAGCCCCAGCATTTT.

The CDR3 sequence: CASSLGGAGVNTEAFF. In nucleotides, the CDR3 is TGTGCCAGCAGTTTAGGTGGGGCAGGAGTGAACACTGAAGCTTTCTTT. The J gene is TRBJ1-1, the V gene TRBV27, with D possibly TRBD1 on 5 matching bases. The CDR3 length is 16 residues. Trimming removed 2 bases at V and 0 bases at J, with 13 bases between. The V gene's germline CDR1 is MNHEY and CDR2 SMNVEV (reference sequence).

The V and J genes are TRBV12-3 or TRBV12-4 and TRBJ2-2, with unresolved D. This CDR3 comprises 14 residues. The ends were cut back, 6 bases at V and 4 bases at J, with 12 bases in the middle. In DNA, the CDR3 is TGTGCCAGCAGAGACCTGGCCAGCACCGGGGAGCTGTTTTTT. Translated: CASRDLASTGELFF.

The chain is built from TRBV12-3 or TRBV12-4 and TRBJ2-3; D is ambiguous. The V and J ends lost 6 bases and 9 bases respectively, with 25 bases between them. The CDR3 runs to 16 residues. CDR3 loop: CASSALKGVGLGTQYF. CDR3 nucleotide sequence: TGTGCCAGCAGCGCCCTGAAGGGTGTTGGGCTTGGGACGCAGTATTTT.

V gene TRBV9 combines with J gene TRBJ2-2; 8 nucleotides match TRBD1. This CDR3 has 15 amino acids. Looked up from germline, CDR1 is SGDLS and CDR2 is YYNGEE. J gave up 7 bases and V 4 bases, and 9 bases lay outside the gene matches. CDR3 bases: TGTGCCAGCAGCCCAGGGGGACAGGTCTACGGGGAGCTGTTTTTT. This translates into CASSPGGQVYGELFF.

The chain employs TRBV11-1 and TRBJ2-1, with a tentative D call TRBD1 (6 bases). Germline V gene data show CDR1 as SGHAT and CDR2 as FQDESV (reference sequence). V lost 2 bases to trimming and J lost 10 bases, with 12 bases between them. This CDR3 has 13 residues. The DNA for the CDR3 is TGTGCCAGCAGCTTAATACAGGGTTGGGAGCAGTTCTTC. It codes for CASSLIQGWEQFF.

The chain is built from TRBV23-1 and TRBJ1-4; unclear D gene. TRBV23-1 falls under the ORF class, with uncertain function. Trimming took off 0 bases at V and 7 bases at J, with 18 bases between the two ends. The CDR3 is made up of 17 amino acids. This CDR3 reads CASSQSYRGRAGEKLFF. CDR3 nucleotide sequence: TGCGCCAGCAGTCAATCGTACCGTGGGAGGGCGGGTGAAAAACTGTTTTTT.

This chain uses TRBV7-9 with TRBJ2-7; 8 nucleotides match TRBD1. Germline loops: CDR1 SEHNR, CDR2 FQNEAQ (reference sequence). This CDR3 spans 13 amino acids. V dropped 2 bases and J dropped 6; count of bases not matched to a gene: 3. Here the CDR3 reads CASSLRTGGEQYF. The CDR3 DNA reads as TGTGCCAGCAGCTTACGAACAGGGGGCGAGCAGTACTTC.

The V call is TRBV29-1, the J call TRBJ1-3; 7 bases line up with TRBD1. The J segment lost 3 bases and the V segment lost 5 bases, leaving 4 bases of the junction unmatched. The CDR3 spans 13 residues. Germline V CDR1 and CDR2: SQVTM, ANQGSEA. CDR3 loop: CSVSTGDGNTIYF. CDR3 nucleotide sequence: TGCAGCGTTTCCACAGGGGATGGAAACACCATATATTTT.

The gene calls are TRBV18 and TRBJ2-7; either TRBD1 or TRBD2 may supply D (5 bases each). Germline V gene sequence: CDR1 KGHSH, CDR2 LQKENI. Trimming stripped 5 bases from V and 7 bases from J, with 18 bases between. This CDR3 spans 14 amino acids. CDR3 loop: CASSGTWSAWEQYF. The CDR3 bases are TGTGCCAGCTCAGGGACGTGGTCCGCGTGGGAGCAGTACTTC.

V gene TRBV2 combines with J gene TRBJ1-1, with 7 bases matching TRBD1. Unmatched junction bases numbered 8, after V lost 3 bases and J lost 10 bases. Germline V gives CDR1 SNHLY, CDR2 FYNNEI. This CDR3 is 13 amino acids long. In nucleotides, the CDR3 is TGTGCCAGCAGTGACGGGACAGCTCGAGGAGCTTTCTTT. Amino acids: CASSDGTARGAFF.

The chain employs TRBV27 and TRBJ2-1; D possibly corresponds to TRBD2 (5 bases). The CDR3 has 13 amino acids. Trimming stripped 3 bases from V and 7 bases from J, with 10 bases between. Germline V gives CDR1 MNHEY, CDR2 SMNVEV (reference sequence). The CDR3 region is CASSLVRRNEQFF. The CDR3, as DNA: TGTGCCAGCAGTTTGGTTAGGAGGAATGAGCAGTTCTTC.

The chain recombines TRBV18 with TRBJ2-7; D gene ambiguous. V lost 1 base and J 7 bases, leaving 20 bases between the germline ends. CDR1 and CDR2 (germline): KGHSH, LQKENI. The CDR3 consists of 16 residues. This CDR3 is CASSPLNSLTSGEQYF. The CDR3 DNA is TGTGCCAGCTCACCACTCAACAGCCTTACGTCGGGTGAGCAGTACTTC.

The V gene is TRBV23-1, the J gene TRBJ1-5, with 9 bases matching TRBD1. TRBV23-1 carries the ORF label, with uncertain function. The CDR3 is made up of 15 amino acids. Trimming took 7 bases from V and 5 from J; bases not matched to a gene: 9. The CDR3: CASTQSRDRDQPQHF. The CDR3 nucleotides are TGCGCCAGCACCCAGTCCCGGGACAGGGATCAGCCCCAGCATTTT.

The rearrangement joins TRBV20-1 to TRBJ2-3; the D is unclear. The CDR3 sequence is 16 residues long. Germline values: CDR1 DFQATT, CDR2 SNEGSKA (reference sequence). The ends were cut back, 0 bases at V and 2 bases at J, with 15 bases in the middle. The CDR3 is CSARDVQAEPTDTQYF. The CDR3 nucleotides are TGCAGTGCTAGAGATGTTCAGGCGGAGCCCACAGATACGCAGTATTTT.

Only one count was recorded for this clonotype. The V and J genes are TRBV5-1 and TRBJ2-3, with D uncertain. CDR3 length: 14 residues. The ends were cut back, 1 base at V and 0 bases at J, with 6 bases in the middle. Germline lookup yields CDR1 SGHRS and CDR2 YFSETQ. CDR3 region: CASSLLVSTDTQYF. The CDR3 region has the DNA TGCGCCAGCAGCTTGTTGGTTAGCACAGATACGCAGTATTTT.